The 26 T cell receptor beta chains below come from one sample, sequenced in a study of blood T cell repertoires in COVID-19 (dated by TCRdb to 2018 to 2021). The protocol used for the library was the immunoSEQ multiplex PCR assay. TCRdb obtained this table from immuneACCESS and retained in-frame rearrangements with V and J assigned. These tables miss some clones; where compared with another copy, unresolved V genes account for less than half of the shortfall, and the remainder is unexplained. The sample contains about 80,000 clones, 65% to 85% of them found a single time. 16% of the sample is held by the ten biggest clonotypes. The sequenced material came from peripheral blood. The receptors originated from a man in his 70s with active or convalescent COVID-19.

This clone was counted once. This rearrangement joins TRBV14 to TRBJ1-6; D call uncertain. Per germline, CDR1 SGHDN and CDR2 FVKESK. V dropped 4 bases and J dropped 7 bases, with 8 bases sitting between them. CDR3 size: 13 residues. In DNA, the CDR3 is TGTGCCAGCAGCCTTGGAGGGAATTCACCCCTCCACTTT. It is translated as CASSLGGNSPLHF.

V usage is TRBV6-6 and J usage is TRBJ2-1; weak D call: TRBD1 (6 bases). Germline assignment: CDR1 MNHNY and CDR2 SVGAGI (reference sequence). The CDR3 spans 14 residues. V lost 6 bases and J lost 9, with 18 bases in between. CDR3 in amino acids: CASRSGHVGSEQFF. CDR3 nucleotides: TGTGCCAGCAGGTCGGGACACGTGGGGAGTGAGCAGTTCTTC.

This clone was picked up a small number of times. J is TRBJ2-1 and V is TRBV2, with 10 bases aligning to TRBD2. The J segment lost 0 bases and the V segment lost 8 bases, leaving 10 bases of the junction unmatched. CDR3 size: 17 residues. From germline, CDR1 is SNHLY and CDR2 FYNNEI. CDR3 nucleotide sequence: TGTGCCAGCGTCCCTAGCGGGGGTCTTTCCTCCTACAATGAGCAGTTCTTC. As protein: CASVPSGGLSSYNEQFF.

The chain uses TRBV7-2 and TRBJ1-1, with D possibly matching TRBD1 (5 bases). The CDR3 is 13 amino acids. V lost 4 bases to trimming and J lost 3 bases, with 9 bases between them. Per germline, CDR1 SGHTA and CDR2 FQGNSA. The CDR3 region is CASSSQGYTEAFF. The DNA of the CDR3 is TGTGCCAGCAGCTCCCAGGGTTACACTGAAGCTTTCTTT.

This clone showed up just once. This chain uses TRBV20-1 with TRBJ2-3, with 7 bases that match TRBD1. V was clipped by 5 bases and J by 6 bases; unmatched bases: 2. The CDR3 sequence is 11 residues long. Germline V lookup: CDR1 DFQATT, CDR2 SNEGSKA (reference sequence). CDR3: CSADRADTQYF. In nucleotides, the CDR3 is TGCAGTGCTGACAGGGCGGATACGCAGTATTTT.

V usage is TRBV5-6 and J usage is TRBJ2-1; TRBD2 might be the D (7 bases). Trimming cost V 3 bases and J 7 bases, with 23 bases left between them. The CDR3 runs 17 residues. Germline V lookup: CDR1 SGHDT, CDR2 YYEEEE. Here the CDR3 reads CASSWGRARGGQNEQFF. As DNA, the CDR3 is TGTGCCAGCAGCTGGGGTCGCGCGAGGGGGGGCCAGAATGAGCAGTTCTTC. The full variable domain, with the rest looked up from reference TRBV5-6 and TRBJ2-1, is DAGVTQSPTHLIKTRGQQVTLRCSPKSGHDTVSWYQQALGQGPQFIFQYYEEEERQRGNFPDRFSGHQFPNYSSELNVNALLLGDSALYLCASSWGRARGGQNEQFFGPGTRLTVL.

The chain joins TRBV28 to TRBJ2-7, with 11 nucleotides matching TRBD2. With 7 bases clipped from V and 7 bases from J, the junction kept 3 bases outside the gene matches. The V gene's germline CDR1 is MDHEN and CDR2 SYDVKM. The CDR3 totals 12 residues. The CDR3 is CASKTSGGEQYF. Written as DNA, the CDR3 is TGTGCCAGCAAAACTAGCGGGGGAGAGCAGTACTTC.

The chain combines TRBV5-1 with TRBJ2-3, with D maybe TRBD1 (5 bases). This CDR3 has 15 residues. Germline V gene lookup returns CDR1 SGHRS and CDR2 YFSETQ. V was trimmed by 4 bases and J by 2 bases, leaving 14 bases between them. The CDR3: CASSIEGHPTDTQYF. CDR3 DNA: TGCGCCAGCAGCATAGAAGGACACCCCACAGATACGCAGTATTTT.

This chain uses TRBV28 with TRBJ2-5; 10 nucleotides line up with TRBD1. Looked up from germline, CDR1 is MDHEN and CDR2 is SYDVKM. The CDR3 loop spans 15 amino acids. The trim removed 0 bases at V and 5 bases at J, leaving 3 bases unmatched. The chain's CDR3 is CASSLWTGGVETQYF. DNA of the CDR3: TGTGCCAGCAGTTTATGGACAGGGGGCGTGGAGACCCAGTACTTC.

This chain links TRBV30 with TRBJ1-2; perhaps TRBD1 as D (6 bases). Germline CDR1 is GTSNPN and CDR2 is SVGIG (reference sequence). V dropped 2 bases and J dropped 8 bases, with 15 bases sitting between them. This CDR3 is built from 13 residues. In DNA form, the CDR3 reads TGTGCCTGGAGTATTCAGACAGGCGTCGGCTACACCTTC. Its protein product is CAWSIQTGVGYTF.

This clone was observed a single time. CDR3 protein: CASRDRATNEKLFF. CDR3 bases: TGTGCCAGCAGGGACAGGGCAACTAATGAAAAACTGTTTTTT. This sequence joins TRBV27 and TRBJ1-4, with TRBD1 matching 8 bases. The CDR3 loop spans 14 amino acids. V dropped 6 bases and J dropped 0; count of bases not matched to a gene: 0. Germline V gives CDR1 MNHEY, CDR2 SMNVEV (reference sequence).

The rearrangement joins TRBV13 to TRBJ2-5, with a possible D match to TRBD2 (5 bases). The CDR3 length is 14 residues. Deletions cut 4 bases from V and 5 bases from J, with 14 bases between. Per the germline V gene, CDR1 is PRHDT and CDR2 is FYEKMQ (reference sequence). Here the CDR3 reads CASSSQGGGETQYF. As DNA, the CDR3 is TGTGCCAGCAGCTCTCAAGGTGGAGGTGAGACCCAGTACTTC.

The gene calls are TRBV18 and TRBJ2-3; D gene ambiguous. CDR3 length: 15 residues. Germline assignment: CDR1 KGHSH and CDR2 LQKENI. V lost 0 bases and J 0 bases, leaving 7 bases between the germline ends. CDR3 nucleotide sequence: TGTGCCAGCTCACCACCTCAGACTAGCACAGATACGCAGTATTTT. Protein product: CASSPPQTSTDTQYF.

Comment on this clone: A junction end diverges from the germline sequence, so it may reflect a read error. The CDR3 here is CASNEAGSSYNEQFF. The CDR3 DNA reads TGTGCCAGCAATGAAGCGGGGAGCTCCTACAATGAGCAGTTCTTC. The chain couples TRBV25-1 to TRBJ2-1; 7 bases are a match to TRBD2. The CDR3 is 15 residues long. Per germline, CDR1 MGHDK and CDR2 SYGVNS.

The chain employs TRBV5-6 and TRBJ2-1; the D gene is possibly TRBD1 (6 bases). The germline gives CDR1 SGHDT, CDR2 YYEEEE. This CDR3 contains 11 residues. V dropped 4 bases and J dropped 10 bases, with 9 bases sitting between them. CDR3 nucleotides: TGTGCCAGCAGCGTCACAGGGGAGCAGTTCTTC. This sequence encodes CASSVTGEQFF.

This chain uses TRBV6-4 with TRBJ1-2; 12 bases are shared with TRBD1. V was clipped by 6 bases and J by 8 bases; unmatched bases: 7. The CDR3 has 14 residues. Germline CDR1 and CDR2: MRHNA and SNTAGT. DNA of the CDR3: TGTGCCAGCAGCCCGGGACAGGGGGCAGGGGGCTACACCTTC. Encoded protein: CASSPGQGAGGYTF.

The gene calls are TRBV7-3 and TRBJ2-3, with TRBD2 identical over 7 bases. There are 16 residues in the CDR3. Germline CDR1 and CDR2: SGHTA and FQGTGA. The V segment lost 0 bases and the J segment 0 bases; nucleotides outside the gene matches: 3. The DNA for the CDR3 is TGTGCCAGCAGCTTAACTAGCGGGTGGAGCACAGATACGCAGTATTTT. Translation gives CASSLTSGWSTDTQYF.

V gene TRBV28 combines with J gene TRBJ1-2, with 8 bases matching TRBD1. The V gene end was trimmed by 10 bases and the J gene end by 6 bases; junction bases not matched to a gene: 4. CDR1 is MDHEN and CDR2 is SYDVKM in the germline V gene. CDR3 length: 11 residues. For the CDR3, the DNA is TGTGCCATCGACAGGGGTAATGGCTACACCTTC. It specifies CAIDRGNGYTF.

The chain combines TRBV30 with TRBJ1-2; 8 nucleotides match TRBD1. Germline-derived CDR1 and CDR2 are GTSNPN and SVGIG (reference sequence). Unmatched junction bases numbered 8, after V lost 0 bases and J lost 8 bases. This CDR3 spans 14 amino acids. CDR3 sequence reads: CAWSVYRTGWGYTF. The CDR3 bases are TGTGCCTGGAGTGTATATCGGACAGGGTGGGGCTACACCTTC. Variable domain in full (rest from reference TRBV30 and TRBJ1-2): SQTIHQWPATLVQPVGSPLSLECTVEGTSNPNLYWYRQAAGRGLQLLFYSVGIGQISSEVPQNLSASRPQDRQFILSSKKLLLSDSGFYLCAWSVYRTGWGYTFGSGTRLTVV.

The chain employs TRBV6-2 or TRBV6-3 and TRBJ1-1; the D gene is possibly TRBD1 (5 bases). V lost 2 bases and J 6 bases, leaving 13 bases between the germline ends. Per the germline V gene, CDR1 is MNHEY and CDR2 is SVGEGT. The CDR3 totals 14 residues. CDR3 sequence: CASSYVGGVAEAFF. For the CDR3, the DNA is TGTGCCAGCAGTTACGTCGGGGGAGTGGCTGAAGCTTTCTTT.

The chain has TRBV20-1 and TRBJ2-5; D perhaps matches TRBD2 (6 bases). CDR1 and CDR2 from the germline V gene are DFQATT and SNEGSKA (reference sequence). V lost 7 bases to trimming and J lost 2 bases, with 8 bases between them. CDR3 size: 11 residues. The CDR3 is CSGGDQETQYF. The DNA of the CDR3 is TGCAGTGGGGGGGATCAAGAGACCCAGTACTTC.

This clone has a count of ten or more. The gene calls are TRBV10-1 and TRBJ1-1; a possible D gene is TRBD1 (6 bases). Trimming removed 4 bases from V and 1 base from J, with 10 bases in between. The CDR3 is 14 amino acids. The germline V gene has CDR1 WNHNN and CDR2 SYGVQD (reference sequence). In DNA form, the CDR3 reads TGCGCCAGCAGTGCTACGACAGGGAACACTGAAGCTTTCTTT. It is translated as CASSATTGNTEAFF.

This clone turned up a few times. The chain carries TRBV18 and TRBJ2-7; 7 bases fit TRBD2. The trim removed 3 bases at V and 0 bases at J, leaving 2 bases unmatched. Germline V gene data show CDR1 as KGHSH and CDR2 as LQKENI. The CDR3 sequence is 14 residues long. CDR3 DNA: TGTGCCAGCTCACCGGGGGGGAGCTCCTACGAGCAGTACTTC. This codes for CASSPGGSSYEQYF.

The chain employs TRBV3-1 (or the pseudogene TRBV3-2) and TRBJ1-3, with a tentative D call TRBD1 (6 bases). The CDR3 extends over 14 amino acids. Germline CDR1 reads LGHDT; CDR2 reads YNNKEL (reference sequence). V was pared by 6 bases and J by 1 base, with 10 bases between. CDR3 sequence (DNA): TGTGCCAGCAGTCCTCAGGGGTCTGGAAACACCATATATTTT. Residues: CASSPQGSGNTIYF.

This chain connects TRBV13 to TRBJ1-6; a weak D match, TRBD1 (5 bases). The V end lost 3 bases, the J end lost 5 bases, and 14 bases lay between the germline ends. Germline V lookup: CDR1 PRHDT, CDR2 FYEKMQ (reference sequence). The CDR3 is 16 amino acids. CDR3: CASSFGSKGNNSPLHF. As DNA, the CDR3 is TGTGCCAGCAGCTTCGGGTCTAAGGGGAATAATTCACCCCTCCACTTT.

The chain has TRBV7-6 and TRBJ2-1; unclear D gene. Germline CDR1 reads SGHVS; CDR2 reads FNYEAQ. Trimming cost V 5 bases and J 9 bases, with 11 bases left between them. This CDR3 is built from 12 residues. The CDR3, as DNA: TGTGCCAGCAGCCCCAGTGGCGGTGAGCAGTTCTTC. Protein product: CASSPSGGEQFF.